This paragraph reports one TCR beta chain. Its antigen is as yet unknown. The data are from a study of beta chain features in type 1 diabetes. Study overall: Cell yields, gender and age were comparable in patients and healthy donors.

Per germline, CDR1 SGHAT and CDR2 FQDESV (reference sequence). CDR3 length: 18 amino acids. The V and J ends lost 5 bases and 2 bases respectively, with 24 bases between them. The investigators reverse transcribed all of the isolated RNA, so they sequenced expressed TCRB transcripts. Here immunoSEQ multiplex PCR was the method, and the copy in TCRdb shows in-frame clones only, minus some. This repertoire shows more than 95,000 clones, 17% found once; its top ten account for 2.6%. Blood was drawn once from each donor into heparinised tubes. The draws averaged about 0.12 L. Each sorted fraction was over 95% pure. Study-wide results and limits: People with Type 1 diabetes carried modestly yet significantly shorter TCRB CDR3s in all four CD4+ subsets.

This chain connects TRBV11-1 to TRBJ2-5; perhaps TRBD1 as D (6 bases). The sample consisted of central memory CD4+ T cells from blood. The TCR originated in a man between 18 and 29 years old with type 1 diabetes. The CDR3: CASSNGQKGGPLQETQYF. The CDR3 bases are TGTGCCAGCAGCAACGGACAGAAGGGTGGCCCTCTGCAAGAGACCCAGTACTTC. Complete variable domain (other parts from reference TRBV11-1 and TRBJ2-5): EAEVAQSPRYKITEKSQAVAFWCDPISGHATLYWYRQILGQGPELLVQFQDESVVDDSQLPKDRFSAERLKGVDSTLKIQPAELGDSAMYLCASSNGQKGGPLQETQYFGPGTRLLVL.